What follows are 14 T cell receptor beta chains derived from one specimen sequenced in a study of blood T cell repertoires in COVID-19. Using immunoSEQ multiplex PCR, the repertoire was profiled, and TCRdb retains in-frame clones only, with some absent. The data contain under 300,000 clones, approximately 91% of them singletons. Sequencing input: peripheral blood. These receptors were collected from a young man with COVID-19, enrolled during active disease.

The chain is built from TRBV6-1 and TRBJ1-2; D is possibly TRBD1 (5 bases). From germline, CDR1 is MNHNS and CDR2 SASEGT. The V and J ends lost 0 bases and 4 bases respectively, with 15 bases between them. The CDR3 sequence is 16 residues long. CDR3 protein: CASSEAHRTTLYGYTF. The CDR3 bases are TGTGCCAGCAGTGAAGCACACAGGACTACACTCTATGGCTACACCTTC.

The chain recombines TRBV6-5 with TRBJ1-5; a weak D match, TRBD1 (6 bases). Per germline, CDR1 MNHEY and CDR2 SVGAGI. The V end lost 6 bases, the J end lost 8 bases, and 17 bases lay between the germline ends. CDR3 length: 14 residues. CDR3 loop: CASRVQGIGKPQHF. DNA of the CDR3: TGTGCCAGCAGGGTACAGGGAATCGGTAAGCCCCAGCATTTT.

The chain is built from TRBV15 and TRBJ1-1, with 8 positions matching TRBD1. Germline CDR1 LNHNV, CDR2 YYDKDF (reference sequence). This CDR3 contains 18 residues. J lost 2 bases, V lost 0 bases, and 11 bases had no gene match. CDR3 bases: TGTGCCACCAGCAGAGATCGGGTCGGGACAGGCGTTAACACTGAAGCTTTCTTT. It yields the protein CATSRDRVGTGVNTEAFF.

V is TRBV3-1 (or the pseudogene TRBV3-2) and J is TRBJ1-1; 7 bases agree with TRBD1. Germline V gene lookup returns CDR1 LGHDT and CDR2 YNNKEL (reference sequence). After removal of 8 bases from V and 0 bases from J, the junction contained 6 bases not matched to a gene. The CDR3 has 14 residues. CDR3 bases: TGTGCCAGCCGAATGACAGGGTTGAACACTGAAGCTTTCTTT. Amino acids: CASRMTGLNTEAFF.

The J gene is TRBJ1-2, the V gene TRBV7-2; maybe TRBD1 (6 bases). Germline V gene sequence: CDR1 SGHTA, CDR2 FQGNSA. The CDR3 loop spans 14 amino acids. Trimming cost V 5 bases and J 4 bases, with 14 bases left between them. DNA of the CDR3: TGTGCCAGCAGCCCCCGGACAGACCCCTATGGCTACACCTTC. Translation gives CASSPRTDPYGYTF. Looking up the rest from reference TRBV7-2 and TRBJ1-2 gives the full variable domain: GAGVSQSPSNKVTEKGKDVELRCDPISGHTALYWYRQSLGQGLEFLIYFQGNSAPDKSGLPSDRFSAERTGGSVSTLTIQRTQQEDSAVYLCASSPRTDPYGYTFGSGTRLTVV.

The chain is built from TRBV5-6 and TRBJ2-3; a possible D gene is TRBD1 (6 bases). This CDR3 is built from 15 residues. CDR1 SGHDT and CDR2 YYEEEE come from the germline V gene. V was shortened by 0 bases and J by 3 bases, with 11 bases between the two germline ends. CDR3 sequence (DNA): TGTGCCAGCAGCTTGGCCCAGGGGCCGACAGATACGCAGTATTTT. Its translation is CASSLAQGPTDTQYF.

This sequence joins TRBV9 and TRBJ2-1; D might be TRBD1 (6 bases). V lost 2 bases, J lost 9 bases, and 15 bases lay in between. From germline, CDR1 is SGDLS and CDR2 YYNGEE. The CDR3 is 14 residues long. The CDR3 spells CASSVLGTSVEQFF. DNA for the CDR3: TGTGCCAGCAGCGTGTTAGGGACATCAGTTGAGCAGTTCTTC.

The chain has TRBV5-1 and TRBJ1-4; D is perhaps TRBD1 (5 bases). V was cut by 0 bases and J by 8 bases, with 14 bases left in between. The CDR3 has 15 residues. Germline-derived CDR1 and CDR2 are SGHRS and YFSETQ. CDR3 protein: CASSLGTDIIEKLFF. The CDR3 coding sequence is TGCGCCAGCAGCTTGGGAACGGACATCATCGAAAAACTGTTTTTT.

The V and J genes are TRBV19 and TRBJ1-6, with TRBD1 matching over 7 bases. The V and J ends lost 7 bases and 7 bases, in that order; junction bases with no gene match: 7. The germline V gene encodes CDR1 LNHDA and CDR2 SQIVND (reference sequence). The CDR3 totals 14 residues. The DNA of the CDR3 is TGTGCCAGTACGGGGGACAGAACAAATTCACCCCTCCACTTT. This sequence encodes CASTGDRTNSPLHF.

As regards this clone: This sample also contains other DNA sequences that code for the same CDR3. The chain uses TRBV5-1 and TRBJ1-1; D remains ambiguous. This CDR3 spans 13 amino acids. Germline CDR1 SGHRS, CDR2 YFSETQ. V was pared by 0 bases and J by 4 bases, with 7 bases between. CDR3 coding DNA: TGCGCCAGCAGCTTGGAGGGAGGCACTGAAGCTTTCTTT. Encoded protein: CASSLEGGTEAFF.

The chain has TRBV2 and TRBJ1-1; no definite D call. The CDR3 consists of 13 residues. Trimming removed 7 bases from V and 2 bases from J, with 11 bases in between. CDR1 is SNHLY and CDR2 is FYNNEI in the germline V gene. The CDR3 loop is CASNLRSNTEAFF. Written as DNA, the CDR3 is TGTGCCAGCAACCTCAGAAGTAACACTGAAGCTTTCTTT.

As concerns this clone: Other DNA sequences in this specimen translate into the identical CDR3. This CDR3 reads CATSRDRGNTEAFF. The CDR3 nucleotides are TGTGCCACCAGCAGAGATAGGGGAAACACTGAAGCTTTCTTT. The genes are TRBV15 and TRBJ1-1; D is perhaps TRBD1 (5 bases). The CDR3 sequence is 14 residues long. Deletions cut 0 bases from V and 2 bases from J, with 7 bases between. Germline loops: CDR1 LNHNV, CDR2 YYDKDF (reference sequence).

The rearrangement uses TRBV19 and TRBJ1-5, with TRBD1 as a possible D gene (5 bases). The CDR3 is made up of 16 amino acids. V lost 5 bases and J 0 bases, leaving 14 bases between the germline ends. Germline lookup yields CDR1 LNHDA and CDR2 SQIVND (reference sequence). The chain's CDR3 is CASSDTGPYSNQPQHF. As DNA, the CDR3 is TGTGCCAGTAGTGATACAGGCCCATATAGCAATCAGCCCCAGCATTTT.

This chain connects TRBV28 to TRBJ1-5; unclear D gene. The CDR3 length is 13 residues. Germline lookup yields CDR1 MDHEN and CDR2 SYDVKM. V was trimmed by 7 bases and J by 4 bases, leaving 11 bases between them. CDR3 loop: CASTFAGNQPQHF. For the CDR3, the DNA is TGTGCCAGCACCTTCGCAGGTAATCAGCCCCAGCATTTT.